Below, 6 T cell receptor beta chains from the same sample are listed, as sequenced in a study of circulating tumor DNA in untreated peripheral T-cell lymphoma. Profiling relied on immunoSEQ multiplex PCR, and the TCRdb table lists in-frame clones only, not all of them. The sample lists thousands of clones, 70% to 80% seen once, with about 56% in the top ten. The source material was tumor tissue. Every receptor here comes from a human donor with peripheral T-cell lymphoma.

This clone was seen more than once but under ten times. The chain uses TRBV12-5 and TRBJ2-5, with 7 nucleotides matching TRBD1. V dropped 6 bases and J dropped 7; count of bases not matched to a gene: 11. Per germline, CDR1 LGHNT and CDR2 FRNRAP. The length of the CDR3 is 14 residues. The CDR3 bases are TGTGCTAGTGGGGACAGGACCCAAGACGGGACCCAGTACTTC. It translates to CASGDRTQDGTQYF.

This chain connects TRBV11-3 to TRBJ2-6, with a possible D match to TRBD1 (6 bases). Germline values: CDR1 SGHNT, CDR2 YENEEA. The CDR3 is 15 residues long. V lost 1 base, J lost 4 bases, and 8 bases lay in between. The CDR3 region has the DNA TGTGCCAGCAGCTTAGGGGGGCGCGGGGCCAACGTCCTGACTTTC. Amino acid sequence: CASSLGGRGANVLTF.

This clone was picked up a small number of times. This chain uses TRBV30 with TRBJ2-2; D gene ambiguous. Trimming pared 0 bases from V and 6 bases from J, leaving 2 bases between. CDR3 length: 11 amino acids. Germline V lookup: CDR1 GTSNPN, CDR2 SVGIG (reference sequence). CDR3: CAWSVAGELFF. The CDR3 nucleotides read TGTGCCTGGAGTGTTGCCGGGGAGCTGTTTTTT.

In this sample, this clone turned up a few times. V usage is TRBV11-3 and J usage is TRBJ2-7; a weak D match, TRBD2 (6 bases). Trimming took off 5 bases at V and 1 base at J, with 12 bases between the two ends. CDR3 length: 14 amino acids. Looked up from germline, CDR1 is SGHNT and CDR2 is YENEEA. Here the CDR3 reads CASSPFAGSYEQYF. The DNA for the CDR3 is TGTGCCAGCAGCCCCTTTGCGGGATCCTACGAGCAGTACTTC.

This clone has just a few counts. This rearrangement joins TRBV15 to TRBJ2-1; D gene uncertain. V lost 2 bases and J 9 bases, leaving 14 bases between the germline ends. Germline-derived CDR1 and CDR2 are LNHNV and YYDKDF (reference sequence). The CDR3 extends over 14 amino acids. Here the CDR3 reads CATSRHLSTLEQFF. The CDR3 coding sequence is TGTGCCACCAGCAGACATCTTTCAACCCTTGAGCAGTTCTTC.

This rearrangement joins TRBV12-5 to TRBJ2-3; D is unclear. There are 12 residues in the CDR3. Germline-derived CDR1 and CDR2 are LGHNT and FRNRAP. The CDR3 sequence is CASCLVGDTQYF. The CDR3 nucleotides are TGTGCCAGCTGCCTAGTTGGGGATACGCAGTATTTT.